The rows below give T cell receptor beta chains drawn from one sample of a study of blood T cell repertoires in COVID-19. The table came from immunoSEQ multiplex PCR; TCRdb's copy has only in-frame clones and leaves some out. The profile covers roughly 75,000 clones, with 70% to 90% appearing a single time and approximately 5.8% taken by the ten largest. Sequenced material: peripheral blood. The receptors were gathered from an older man with COVID-19, enrolled during active disease. Both conserved end residues are trimmed from each CDR3. Each record gives: CDR3 protein, J gene, V gene.

cdr3_aa: ATSDSSISGNTIY
j_call: TRBJ1-3
v_call: TRBV24-1

cdr3_aa: ASSEQALSYGYT
j_call: TRBJ1-2
v_call: TRBV2

cdr3_aa: ASRNDRGRGYT
j_call: TRBJ1-2
v_call: TRBV6-6

cdr3_aa: ASSPGQANSPLH
j_call: TRBJ1-6
v_call: TRBV5-5

cdr3_aa: ASSMETGDLTGYT
j_call: TRBJ1-2
v_call: TRBV5-6

cdr3_aa: ASSALSGAGETQY
j_call: TRBJ2-5
v_call: TRBV9

cdr3_aa: ASSYGQGGYGYT
j_call: TRBJ1-2
v_call: TRBV28

cdr3_aa: ASRTGLDQPQH
j_call: TRBJ1-5
v_call: TRBV10-3

cdr3_aa: ASSIEGGNQPQH
j_call: TRBJ1-5
v_call: TRBV19

cdr3_aa: ASSVRQSSDTQY
j_call: TRBJ2-3
v_call: TRBV19

cdr3_aa: ASSLGQQNTEAF
j_call: TRBJ1-1
v_call: TRBV16

cdr3_aa: ASSQDRGQPQH
j_call: TRBJ1-5
v_call: TRBV3-1/TRBV3-2

cdr3_aa: ASSVDRTREGTDTQY
j_call: TRBJ2-3
v_call: TRBV9

cdr3_aa: SVETGNNTEAF
j_call: TRBJ1-1
v_call: TRBV29-1

cdr3_aa: ASSTRTGVNTGELF
j_call: TRBJ2-2
v_call: TRBV7-2

cdr3_aa: ASSVSGTGNTIY
j_call: TRBJ1-3
v_call: TRBV18

cdr3_aa: ASSYKTIDRGRGNNEQF
j_call: TRBJ2-1
v_call: TRBV6-2/TRBV6-3

cdr3_aa: ASRVGGRTEAF
j_call: TRBJ1-1
v_call: TRBV14

cdr3_aa: ASSFRGPTVGDTQY
j_call: TRBJ2-3
v_call: TRBV7-2

cdr3_aa: ASSQGEGTGNTEAF
j_call: TRBJ1-1
v_call: TRBV4-2

cdr3_aa: ASSFLKSGGNSYNSPLH
j_call: TRBJ1-6
v_call: TRBV27

cdr3_aa: ASSYSTGGGADTQY
j_call: TRBJ2-3
v_call: TRBV6-6